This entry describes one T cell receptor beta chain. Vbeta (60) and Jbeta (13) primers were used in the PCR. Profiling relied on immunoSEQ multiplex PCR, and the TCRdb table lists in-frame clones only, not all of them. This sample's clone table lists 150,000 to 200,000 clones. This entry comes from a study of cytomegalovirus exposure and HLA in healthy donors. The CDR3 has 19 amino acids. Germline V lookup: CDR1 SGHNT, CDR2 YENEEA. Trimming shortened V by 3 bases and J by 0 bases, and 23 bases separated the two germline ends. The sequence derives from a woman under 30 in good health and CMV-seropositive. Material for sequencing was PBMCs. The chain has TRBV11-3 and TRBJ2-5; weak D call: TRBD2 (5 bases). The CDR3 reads CASSFLERDYNDYQETQYF. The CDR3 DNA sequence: TGTGCCAGCAGCTTCCTCGAGCGAGACTATAATGACTACCAAGAGACCCAGTACTTC.